This T cell receptor (beta chain) was observed in a study of human T cells and chemical hapten exposure. About the study: Diphenylcyclopropenone was applied weekly to patients' scalps across the roughly 24-week study.

TCRdb independently ran MiXCR on the RACE reads; one entry per CDR3 protein. There are fewer than 95,000 distinct CDR3 sequences in the sample; roughly 9.6% occur only once, and over 2% lies in the top ten. This CDR3 has 16 residues. The germline CDR1 and CDR2 sequences are SGHRS and YFSETQ. With 2 bases clipped from V and 0 bases from J, the junction kept 6 bases outside the gene matches. Time point specified: patch test 2, 6 weeks after DPC sensitization. Specified treatment: therapeutic diphenylcyclopropenone sensitization with weekly scalp DPC. This clonotype showed up many times. The rearrangement links TRBV5-1 to TRBJ2-3, with 7 bases identical to TRBD1. The sequence was collected from a man aged 40-49 years with alopecia areata. Some clones in this sample may be carry-over from other donors' samples. This material consisted of whole blood, taken in connection with sensitization to the hapten diphenylcyclopropenone (DPC). CDR3 sequence reads: CASSFSAGGSTDTQYF. CDR3 DNA: TGCGCCAGCAGCTTTTCGGCAGGGGGTAGCACAGATACGCAGTATTTT. Full variable domain (remainder filled in from reference TRBV5-1 and TRBJ2-3): KAGVTQTPRYLIKTRGQQVTLSCSPISGHRSVSWYQQTPGQGLQFLFEYFSETQRNKGNFPGRFSGRQFSNSRSEMNVSTLELGDSALYLCASSFSAGGSTDTQYFGPGTRLTVL.